The entry that follows covers one TCR beta chain sequence. MiXCR, run by TCRdb on the RT-PCR reads, gives a single entry per CDR3 protein. The sample yields about 680,000 distinct CDR3 sequences, 14% seen once. Germline loops: CDR1 SGDLS, CDR2 YYNGEE. This CDR3 region has 15 residues. V was shortened by 0 bases and J by 4 bases, with 14 bases between the two germline ends. This TCR derives from a female donor in good health, serving as a healthy control. Specimen: memory CD4+ T cells from blood. The rearrangement links TRBV9 to TRBJ2-7, with D maybe TRBD1 (6 bases). CDR3 sequence: CASSVGVGRGYEQYF. CDR3 DNA sequence: TGTGCCAGCAGCGTAGGGGTGGGCAGGGGATACGAGCAGTACTTC.